The 32 T cell receptor beta chains in this list originate from one sample, sequenced in a study of technical replicates of blood from a few donors. Method: immunoSEQ multiplex PCR; TCRdb's copy keeps in-frame clones and lacks some. The repertoire has fewer than 90,000 clones, roughly 93% of them found once; the top ten carry approximately 0.39%. The sequencing input was T cells isolated from PBMCs. These receptors originate from a human donor in good health.

This rearrangement joins TRBV2 to TRBJ2-1, with D tentatively TRBD2 (6 bases). CDR1 is SNHLY and CDR2 is FYNNEI in the germline V gene. CDR3 size: 16 residues. The V gene lost 0 bases and the J gene lost 3 bases, with 12 bases spanning the gap. The chain's CDR3 is CASSEARGAIYNEQFF. CDR3 bases: TGTGCCAGCAGTGAAGCGCGCGGGGCCATCTACAATGAGCAGTTCTTC.

This chain connects TRBV25-1 to TRBJ2-5; TRBD1 agrees at 10 bases. Germline V gives CDR1 MGHDK, CDR2 SYGVNS. The CDR3 is 13 residues long. The junction had 6 bases not matched to a gene; V was cut back by 9 bases and J by 5 bases. The CDR3 coding sequence is TGTGCCAGTAAGGGACAGGGGAAGGAGACCCAGTACTTC. It is translated as CASKGQGKETQYF.

The chain joins TRBV6-5 to TRBJ1-1; D not resolved. The CDR3 runs to 13 residues. The germline CDR1 and CDR2 sequences are MNHEY and SVGAGI. Trimming took 5 bases from V and 1 from J, leaving 8 bases between them. The CDR3 sequence: CASSISRNTEAFF. DNA for the CDR3: TGTGCCAGCAGTATATCCCGGAACACTGAAGCTTTCTTT.

The genes are TRBV10-3 and TRBJ2-1, with 13 bases fitting TRBD2. This CDR3 spans 17 amino acids. V lost 6 bases and J lost 2; bases outside the gene matches: 7. The germline V gene has CDR1 ENHRY and CDR2 SYGVKD. The CDR3 DNA is TGTGCCATCAGAGGGACTAGCGGGGATATAACCTACAATGAGCAGTTCTTC. Translating gives CAIRGTSGDITYNEQFF.

V and J are TRBV4-2 and TRBJ2-7; perhaps TRBD2 as D (5 bases). This CDR3 contains 13 residues. Germline lookup yields CDR1 LGHNA and CDR2 YNFKEQ. V lost 6 bases and J 6 bases, leaving 15 bases between the germline ends. The CDR3 protein is CASSEYTGSEQYF. The CDR3 DNA is TGTGCCAGCAGTGAATATACGGGGAGCGAGCAGTACTTC.

J is TRBJ2-7 and V is TRBV30; the D gene is possibly TRBD1 (6 bases). V lost 3 bases and J 4 bases, leaving 7 bases between the germline ends. There are 11 residues in the CDR3. The germline V gene has CDR1 GTSNPN and CDR2 SVGIG (reference sequence). For the CDR3, the DNA is TGTGCCTGGAGGCAGGGGTACGAGCAGTACTTC. Translating it yields CAWRQGYEQYF.

The rearrangement links TRBV9 to TRBJ2-7, with 8 bases aligning to TRBD1. Germline CDR1 and CDR2: SGDLS and YYNGEE. J gave up 2 bases and V 4 bases, and 5 bases lay outside the gene matches. This CDR3 region has 14 residues. CDR3 sequence reads: CASSLRDRPYEQYF. The CDR3 DNA follows: TGTGCCAGCAGCCTCAGGGACAGGCCCTACGAGCAGTACTTC. Looking up the rest from reference TRBV9 and TRBJ2-7 gives the full variable domain: DSGVTQTPKHLITATGQRVTLRCSPRSGDLSVYWYQQSLDQGLQFLIQYYNGEERAKGNILERFSAQQFPDLHSELNLSSLELGDSALYFCASSLRDRPYEQYFGPGTRLTVT.

The rearrangement links TRBV5-1 to TRBJ1-1, with a possible D match to TRBD1 (5 bases). In germline, CDR1 is SGHRS, CDR2 YFSETQ. Trimming took 7 bases from V and 1 from J, leaving 11 bases between them. The CDR3 extends over 13 amino acids. The CDR3 DNA sequence: TGCGCCAGCTCTATAGACAGGAACACTGAAGCTTTCTTT. Translation: CASSIDRNTEAFF.

The J gene is TRBJ1-5, the V gene TRBV19, with D maybe TRBD1 (5 bases). Trimming took off 1 base at V and 3 bases at J, with 10 bases between the two ends. CDR1 is LNHDA, CDR2 SQIVND, per germline (reference sequence). This CDR3 spans 15 amino acids. Written as DNA, the CDR3 is TGTGCCAGTAGTATAGTTCAGGGCCCCAATCAGCCCCAGCATTTT. This encodes CASSIVQGPNQPQHF.

The V gene is TRBV4-1, the J gene TRBJ1-2, with D tentatively TRBD1 (5 bases). V lost 3 bases and J lost 4, with 6 bases in between. The CDR3 totals 12 residues. In germline, CDR1 is MGHRA, CDR2 YSYEKL. CDR3 sequence reads: CASSQDTYGYTF. The CDR3 coding sequence is TGCGCCAGCAGCCAGGACACCTATGGCTACACCTTC.

The genes are TRBV2 and TRBJ2-3, with 10 nucleotides matching TRBD2. The J segment lost 6 bases and the V segment lost 6 bases, leaving 9 bases of the junction unmatched. This CDR3 is built from 15 residues. Germline V gene sequence: CDR1 SNHLY, CDR2 FYNNEI. DNA of the CDR3: TGTGCCAGCAGCGGGGAACTAGCGGGGCGGGATACGCAGTATTTT. Amino acid sequence: CASSGELAGRDTQYF.

In this sample, this clone turned up once. V usage is TRBV10-1 and J usage is TRBJ2-1; 8 bases are shared with TRBD1. Looked up from germline, CDR1 is WNHNN and CDR2 is SYGVQD (reference sequence). J was trimmed by 7 bases and V by 8 bases; bases with no gene match: 10. The CDR3 contains 14 residues. The CDR3: CASAGTGGLNEQFF. For the CDR3, the DNA is TGCGCCAGCGCCGGGACAGGAGGGCTGAATGAGCAGTTCTTC.

This chain uses TRBV5-6 with TRBJ2-1; 9 bases are a match to TRBD2. CDR3 length: 15 amino acids. Germline assignment: CDR1 SGHDT and CDR2 YYEEEE. V was clipped by 1 base and J by 7 bases; unmatched bases: 6. The CDR3 DNA is TGTGCCAGCAGCTTGATTAGCGGGAGCCGGAATGAGCAGTTCTTC. Translating it yields CASSLISGSRNEQFF. The full variable domain, rest sourced from reference TRBV5-6 and TRBJ2-1, is DAGVTQSPTHLIKTRGQQVTLRCSPKSGHDTVSWYQQALGQGPQFIFQYYEEEERQRGNFPDRFSGHQFPNYSSELNVNALLLGDSALYLCASSLISGSRNEQFFGPGTRLTVL.

A single count supports this clone. The rearrangement uses TRBV10-2 and TRBJ1-3; maybe TRBD1 (6 bases). Germline V gene data show CDR1 as WSHSY and CDR2 as SAAADI. CDR3 length: 15 amino acids. V dropped 7 bases and J dropped 2 bases, with 15 bases sitting between them. CDR3 region: CASIGGAEAGNTIYF. CDR3 sequence (DNA): TGCGCCAGCATAGGGGGGGCAGAAGCTGGAAACACCATATATTTT.

The rearrangement links TRBV30 to TRBJ2-1, with D unresolved. CDR1 is GTSNPN and CDR2 is SVGIG in the germline V gene (reference sequence). The V gene lost 4 bases and the J gene lost 1 base, with 11 bases spanning the gap. This CDR3 spans 14 amino acids. CDR3 loop: CAWTSSASYNEQFF. The CDR3 region has the DNA TGTGCCTGGACTTCCAGCGCTTCCTACAATGAGCAGTTCTTC. Together with reference TRBV30 and TRBJ2-1, the CDR3 gives the full variable domain: SQTIHQWPATLVQPVGSPLSLECTVEGTSNPNLYWYRQAAGRGLQLLFYSVGIGQISSEVPQNLSASRPQDRQFILSSKKLLLSDSGFYLCAWTSSASYNEQFFGPGTRLTVL.

The chain's CDR3 is CASSQVWLESASWLAGELFF. The CDR3 DNA reads as TGCGCCAGCAGCCAAGTATGGCTAGAATCTGCCTCCTGGTTAGCCGGGGAGCTGTTTTTT. This chain joins TRBV4-1 and TRBJ2-2; D not resolved. CDR1 MGHRA and CDR2 YSYEKL come from the germline V gene. The CDR3 is 20 residues long. V lost 1 base and J 6 bases, leaving 27 bases between the germline ends.

The CDR3 reads CAIERGRYF. CDR3 in DNA: TGTGCCATCGAGAGAGGTCGGTACTTC. The chain recombines TRBV6-7 with TRBJ2-7, with no clear D. TRBV6-7 is labeled an ORF, and its function is uncertain. The ends were cut back, 10 bases at V and 12 bases at J, with 13 bases in the middle. The CDR3 covers 9 residues.

The genes are TRBV9 and TRBJ2-5; D is undetermined. CDR3 length: 11 residues. The V end was cut by 7 bases, the J end by 7 bases, with 11 bases between. The germline V gene has CDR1 SGDLS and CDR2 YYNGEE. The CDR3 DNA sequence: TGTGCCAGCGGGCAGCCTGGGACCCAGTACTTC. Residues: CASGQPGTQYF.

This clone was found once. The rearrangement links TRBV10-3 to TRBJ2-3, with 7 positions matching TRBD2. V was pared by 9 bases and J by 2 bases, with 2 bases of the junction left unmatched. Germline CDR1 ENHRY, CDR2 SYGVKD. This CDR3 spans 12 amino acids. CDR3 protein: CAISGPTDTQYF. In DNA, the CDR3 is TGTGCCATTAGCGGGCCCACAGATACGCAGTATTTT.

The V and J genes are TRBV27 and TRBJ2-1; possible D gene TRBD2, 5 bases. V shed 7 bases and J shed 3 bases, with 13 bases lying between them. Germline CDR1 is MNHEY and CDR2 is SMNVEV (reference sequence). This CDR3 comprises 14 residues. CDR3 DNA: TGTGCCAGCACCCCACTAGGGAGCTACAATGAGCAGTTCTTC. Translation: CASTPLGSYNEQFF.

The chain carries TRBV15 and TRBJ1-1, with TRBD1 as a possible D gene (6 bases). Germline V lookup: CDR1 LNHNV, CDR2 YYDKDF (reference sequence). This CDR3 region has 13 residues. Trimming took 5 bases from V and 1 from J, leaving 8 bases between them. The DNA of the CDR3 is TGTGCCACCAGCTTCAGGGGGAACACTGAAGCTTTCTTT. Translating gives CATSFRGNTEAFF.

The V call is TRBV7-9, the J call TRBJ1-1; perhaps TRBD1 as D (5 bases). V lost 10 bases and J lost 0, with 21 bases in between. The CDR3 is 16 residues long. The germline CDR1 and CDR2 sequences are SEHNR and FQNEAQ (reference sequence). CDR3 residues: CAISNRAGPMNTEAFF. DNA for the CDR3: TGTGCCATATCTAACCGGGCGGGGCCGATGAACACTGAAGCTTTCTTT.

The rearrangement uses TRBV6-1 and TRBJ1-4; TRBD1 matches 8 bases. This CDR3 has 13 amino acids. The ends lost 11 bases at V and 8 bases at J; junction bases unmatched: 10. Per the germline V gene, CDR1 is MNHNS and CDR2 is SASEGT. The CDR3 sequence is CAGGDRRVEKLFF. Written as DNA, the CDR3 is TGTGCCGGCGGGGACAGGCGAGTCGAAAAACTGTTTTTT.

This clone is a singleton in its sample. The rearrangement uses TRBV20-1 and TRBJ2-1, with D maybe TRBD2 (5 bases). V was cut by 8 bases and J by 10 bases, with 15 bases left in between. Per germline, CDR1 DFQATT and CDR2 SNEGSKA (reference sequence). The CDR3 covers 11 residues. CDR3 residues: CSKGGEWEQFF. The CDR3, as DNA: TGCAGTAAAGGTGGGGAGTGGGAGCAGTTCTTC.

The rearrangement joins TRBV6-1 to TRBJ2-7; weak D call: TRBD2 (6 bases). CDR3 size: 14 residues. Germline loops: CDR1 MNHNS, CDR2 SASEGT. V was clipped by 4 bases and J by 2 bases, with 12 bases between them. The CDR3 spells CASSVGTAPYEQYF. The CDR3 DNA is TGTGCCAGCAGTGTAGGGACTGCACCCTACGAGCAGTACTTC.

This clone has a handful of counts. The V and J genes are TRBV7-3 and TRBJ2-5; 7 nucleotides align to TRBD2. The CDR3 is 15 amino acids. CDR1 and CDR2 (germline): SGHTA, FQGTGA. The V and J ends lost 5 bases and 5 bases, in that order; junction bases with no gene match: 11. The CDR3: CASSSWEGLEETQYF. The CDR3 DNA reads TGTGCCAGCAGCAGTTGGGAGGGGCTAGAGGAGACCCAGTACTTC.

The V and J genes are TRBV6-1 and TRBJ2-6; no clear D gene. The germline gives CDR1 MNHNS, CDR2 SASEGT. V was shortened by 3 bases and J by 0 bases, with 3 bases between the two germline ends. The CDR3 extends over 14 amino acids. In DNA, the CDR3 is TGTGCCAGCAGTGACTACTCTGGGGCCAACGTCCTGACTTTC. This encodes CASSDYSGANVLTF.

The CDR3 region has the DNA TGTGCCAGCAGTTCCCTAGGCGAGTATGGCTACACCTTC. Translating gives CASSSLGEYGYTF. V usage is TRBV6-6 and J usage is TRBJ1-2; no definite D call. V was clipped by 4 bases and J by 5 bases, with 11 bases between them. Germline CDR1 MNHNY, CDR2 SVGAGI (reference sequence). CDR3 length: 13 amino acids.

The rearrangement links TRBV28 to TRBJ1-2; TRBD1 matches at 9 bases. CDR1 MDHEN and CDR2 SYDVKM come from the germline V gene. This CDR3 has 16 amino acids. With V trimmed by 5 bases and J by 6 bases, 13 bases remained unmatched. The CDR3 reads CASSTLTGGIHNGYTF. In nucleotides, the CDR3 is TGTGCCAGCAGTACCTTGACAGGGGGGATTCATAATGGCTACACCTTC.

V is TRBV14 and J is TRBJ2-7; 7 nucleotides line up with TRBD1. CDR3 size: 15 residues. After removal of 1 base from V and 1 base from J, the junction contained 4 bases not matched to a gene. Germline CDR1 reads SGHDN; CDR2 reads FVKESK. CDR3 residues: CASSQGVTGSYEQYF. CDR3 DNA sequence: TGTGCCAGCAGCCAAGGAGTGACAGGGTCCTACGAGCAGTACTTC.

The genes are TRBV2 and TRBJ2-3; 10 bases fit TRBD1. The CDR3 runs to 14 residues. V shed 3 bases, J shed 4 bases, and the junction held 1 base outside the gene matches. Germline V gene sequence: CDR1 SNHLY, CDR2 FYNNEI. CDR3 DNA sequence: TGTGCCAGCAGTGAGGGACAGGGGTCAGATACGCAGTATTTT. Its protein is CASSEGQGSDTQYF.

This sequence joins TRBV27 and TRBJ2-3, with 7 bases aligning to TRBD1. Per germline, CDR1 MNHEY and CDR2 SMNVEV (reference sequence). V was clipped by 0 bases and J by 0 bases; unmatched bases: 15. The CDR3 consists of 20 residues. This chain's CDR3 is CASSLSRGTANLPSTDTQYF. CDR3 nucleotide sequence: TGTGCCAGCAGTTTATCAAGGGGGACAGCTAACTTACCTAGCACAGATACGCAGTATTTT.